This TCR beta chain was obtained from a study of monozygotic twins with cystic fibrosis. Overall study context: Library input was three micrograms of fragmented DNA, with approximately 15 PCR cycles. Points from the study as a whole: Monozygotic CF twins shared more identical nucleotide clonotypes than unrelated patients. V usage most resembled the co-twin in 13 of 16 pairs. Clonality was generally low (median about 0.0095), higher in the most severe patients.

About this clone itself: Its cognate antigen is unknown.

This CDR3 comprises 13 residues. The germline gives CDR1 GTSNPN, CDR2 SVGIG (reference sequence). Trimming removed 3 bases from V and 4 bases from J; junction bases left unmatched: 2. Data came from immunoSEQ multiplex PCR; TCRdb stores just in-frame clones and leaves some out. The data hold about 36,000 clones, with nearly 85% observed a single time. The source material was blood. The TCR was taken from a girl aged 2 to 10 with cystic fibrosis. The chain uses TRBV30 and TRBJ1-3, with 8 bases fitting TRBD1. The chain's CDR3 is CAWSDRGGNTIYF. The DNA of the CDR3 is TGTGCCTGGAGCGACAGGGGAGGAAACACCATATATTTT.